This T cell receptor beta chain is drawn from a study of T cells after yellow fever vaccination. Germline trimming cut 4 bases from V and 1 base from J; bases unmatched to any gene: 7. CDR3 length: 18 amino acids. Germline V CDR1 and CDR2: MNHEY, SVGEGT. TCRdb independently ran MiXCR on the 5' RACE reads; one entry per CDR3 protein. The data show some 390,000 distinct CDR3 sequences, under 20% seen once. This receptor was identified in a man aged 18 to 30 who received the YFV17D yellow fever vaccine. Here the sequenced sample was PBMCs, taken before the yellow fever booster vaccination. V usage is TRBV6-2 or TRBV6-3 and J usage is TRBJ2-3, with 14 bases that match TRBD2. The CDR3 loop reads CASSFPGTSGGGTDTQYF. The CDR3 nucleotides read TGTGCCAGCAGTTTCCCCGGGACTAGCGGGGGAGGCACAGATACGCAGTATTTT.